One TCR beta chain is described in this entry. The source of the sample is a study of blood T cell repertoires in COVID-19. Study overall: Samples taken during acute and convalescent COVID-19 were collected in the United States, Italy and Spain. The analysed material was cDNA or gDNA that came from T cells, B-cell-depleted T cells, or PBMCs.

Germline-derived CDR1 and CDR2 are GTSNPN and SVGIG (reference sequence). The CDR3 runs 16 residues. With V trimmed by 0 bases and J by 3 bases, 11 bases remained unmatched. The data were produced by immunoSEQ multiplex PCR, yet TCRdb's version contains in-frame clones alone and is incomplete. Of 15,000 to 20,000 clones in the sample, roughly 82% are singletons; the top ten hold approximately 15%. The chain has TRBV30 and TRBJ2-7; 7 bases align to TRBD1. This receptor was identified in a man aged 70-80 years with COVID-19, enrolled during active disease. What was sequenced was peripheral blood. The chain's CDR3 is CAWSVKGTATGYEQYF. In DNA form, the CDR3 reads TGTGCCTGGAGTGTAAAGGGGACAGCCACAGGCTACGAGCAGTACTTC. The whole variable domain, filled in from reference TRBV30 and TRBJ2-7, reads SQTIHQWPATLVQPVGSPLSLECTVEGTSNPNLYWYRQAAGRGLQLLFYSVGIGQISSEVPQNLSASRPQDRQFILSSKKLLLSDSGFYLCAWSVKGTATGYEQYFGPGTRLTVT.